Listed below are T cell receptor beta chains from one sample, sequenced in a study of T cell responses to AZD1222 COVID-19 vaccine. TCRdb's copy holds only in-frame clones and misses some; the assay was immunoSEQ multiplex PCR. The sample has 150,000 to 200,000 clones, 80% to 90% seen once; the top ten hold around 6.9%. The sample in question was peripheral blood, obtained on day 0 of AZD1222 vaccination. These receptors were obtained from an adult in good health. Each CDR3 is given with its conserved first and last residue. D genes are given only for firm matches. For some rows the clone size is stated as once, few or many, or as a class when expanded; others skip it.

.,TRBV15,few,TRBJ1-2,TGTGCCACCAGCAGAGATGGCTTGGGGCAGCAGAGAGGCTACACCTTC,CATSRDGLGQQRGYTF
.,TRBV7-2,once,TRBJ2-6,TGTGCCAGCAGCTTAATCTCGGGAGCTGGGGCCAACGTCCTGACTTTC,CASSLISGAGANVLTF
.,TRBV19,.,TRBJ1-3,TGTGCCAGTAGTATGGTGTCGGAGGGCTCTGGAAACACCATATATTTT,CASSMVSEGSGNTIYF
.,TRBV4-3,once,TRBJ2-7,TGCGCCAGCAGCCAAGGTCCGGGGTCCTACGAGCAGTACTTC,CASSQGPGSYEQYF
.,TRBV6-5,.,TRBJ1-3,TGTGCCAGCAGTTTCAGTAGGGAGGGAACTGGAAACACCATATATTTT,CASSFSREGTGNTIYF
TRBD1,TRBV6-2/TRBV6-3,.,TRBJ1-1,TGTGCCAGCAGTAGAGCCCCGGACAGGGCAAGAAGGACTGAAGCTTTCTTT,CASSRAPDRARRTEAFF
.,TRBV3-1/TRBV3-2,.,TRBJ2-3,TGTGCCAGCAGCCGGAGCGGGTCGGACACAGATACGCAGTATTTT,CASSRSGSDTDTQYF
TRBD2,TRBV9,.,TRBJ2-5,TGTGCCAGCAGCGTAGCAGTGGGAGGGGAGACCCAGTACTTC,CASSVAVGGETQYF
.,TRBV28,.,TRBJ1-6,TGTGCCAGCAGTACGGGAAGTAGGGCGACCCTCCACTTT,CASSTGSRATLHF
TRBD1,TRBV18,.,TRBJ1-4,TGTGCCAGCTCAGCGGAACAGGGGCTTATTGAAAAACTGTTTTTT,CASSAEQGLIEKLFF
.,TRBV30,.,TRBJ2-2,TGTGCCTGGAGTCTCGTGTGGGAGACCGGGGAGCTGTTTTTT,CAWSLVWETGELFF
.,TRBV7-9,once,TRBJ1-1,TGTGCCAGCAGCCCCCTCCTTCTCAAAGCTTTCTTT,CASSPLLLKAFF
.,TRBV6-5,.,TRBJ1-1,TGTGCCAGCAGTTACTGGGGGACTGAAGCTTTCTTT,CASSYWGTEAFF
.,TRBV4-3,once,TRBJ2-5,TGCGCCAGCAGCCAAGATGCCGCGGTCCCGTGGATGTACCAAGAGACCCAGTACTTC,CASSQDAAVPWMYQETQYF
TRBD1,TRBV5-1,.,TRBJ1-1,TGCGCCAGCAGCTGGACAGGGTCCACTGAAGCTTTCTTT,CASSWTGSTEAFF
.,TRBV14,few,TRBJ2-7,TGTGCCAGCAGCCAAGGACACGGGGGATACTACGAGCAGTACTTC,CASSQGHGGYYEQYF
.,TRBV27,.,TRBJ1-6,TGTGCCAGCTCCAGTTGGGGAGGCTCCTATAATTCACCCCTCCACTTT,CASSSWGGSYNSPLHF
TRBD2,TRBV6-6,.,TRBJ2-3,TGTGCCACGTGCAAGCTTAGCGGGGGGTTACAAGATACGCAGTATTTT,CATCKLSGGLQDTQYF
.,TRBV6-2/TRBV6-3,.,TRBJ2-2,TGTGCCAGCAGTTACCTCCCATCGAGGGGCACGAACACCGGGGAGCTGTTTTTT,CASSYLPSRGTNTGELFF
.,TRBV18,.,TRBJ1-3,TGTGCCAGCTCAACCGCAGGGCTGGGAAACACCATATATTTT,CASSTAGLGNTIYF
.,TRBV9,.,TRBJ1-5,TGTGCCAGCAGCGTGGGGGGTGGCAATCAGCCCCAGCATTTT,CASSVGGGNQPQHF
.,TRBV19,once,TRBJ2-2,TGTGCCAGTAAGTCAAGTGCTGGAACCGGGGAGCTGTTTTTT,CASKSSAGTGELFF
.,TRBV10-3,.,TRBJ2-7,TGTGCCATCAGTGAGCGGGGAGGCGACGAGCAGTACTTC,CAISERGGDEQYF
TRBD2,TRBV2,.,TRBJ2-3,TGTGCCAGCAGTGAACTGTCTAGCGGAGATACGCAGTATTTT,CASSELSSGDTQYF
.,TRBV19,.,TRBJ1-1,TGTGCCAGTAGTATAGTAGCTGGGAACACTGAAGCTTTCTTT,CASSIVAGNTEAFF
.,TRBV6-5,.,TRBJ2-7,TGTGCCAGCAGTTACTATGGCAACTACGAGCAGTACTTC,CASSYYGNYEQYF
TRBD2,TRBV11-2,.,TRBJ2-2,TGTGCCAGCAGCTTGTCTAGCGGGGGGGCCAACACCGGGGAGCTGTTTTTT,CASSLSSGGANTGELFF
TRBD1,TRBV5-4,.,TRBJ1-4,TGTGCCAGCAGCCAAATGACAGGGGCTCAACTGTTTTTT,CASSQMTGAQLFF
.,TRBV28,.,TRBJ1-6,TGTGCCAGCAGTTTCGCGGCATATAATTCACCCCTCCACTTT,CASSFAAYNSPLHF
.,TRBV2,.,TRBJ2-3,TGTGCCAGCAGGGGGGACAACACAGATACGCAGTATTTT,CASRGDNTDTQYF
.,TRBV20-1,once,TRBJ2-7,TGCAGTGCTTCACGAGAGGAGCAGTACTTC,CSASREEQYF
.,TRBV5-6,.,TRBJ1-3,TGTGCCAGCAGGGAGGGGGGATCTGGAAACACCATATATTTT,CASREGGSGNTIYF
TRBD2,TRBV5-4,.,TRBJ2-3,TGTGCCAGCAGCCCGAGACTAGCGGGGATTATCACAGATACGCAGTATTTT,CASSPRLAGIITDTQYF
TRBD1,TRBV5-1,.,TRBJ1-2,TGCGCCAGCAGCCTCCTGGGACAGGGGGCGATTGACTATGGCTACACCTTC,CASSLLGQGAIDYGYTF
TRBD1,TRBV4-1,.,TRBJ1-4,TGCGCCAGCAGCCAAGTAACAGGGGACGAAAAACTGTTTTTT,CASSQVTGDEKLFF
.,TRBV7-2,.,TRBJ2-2,TGTGCCAGCAGCTTAGGGTTCGGGGAGCTGTTTTTT,CASSLGFGELFF
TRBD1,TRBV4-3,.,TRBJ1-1,TGCGCCAGCAGCCAAGACTCTTACAGGGGAAACACTGAAGCTTTCTTT,CASSQDSYRGNTEAFF